This T cell receptor (beta chain) was observed in a study of shared clonotypes between healthy human individuals. Study observations and caveats: Naive CD4 clonotype sharing across several donors was around 5%.

Trimming stripped 7 bases from V and 6 bases from J, with 18 bases between. The CDR3 spans 14 residues. CDR1 SNHLY and CDR2 FYNNEI come from the germline V gene. The protocol was immunoSEQ multiplex PCR, while the TCRdb copy is restricted to in-frame clones and leaves out a portion. Of about 2.3 million clones in the sample, approximately 95% were seen once. A remark on this clone: Its target is unknown.

The source material was naive CD4+ T cells from PBMCs. The subset is: CD45RA+ positively selected. The sequence was collected from a man in his late teens or twenties in good health. Some clones in this sample may be carry-over from other donors' samples. V usage is TRBV2 and J usage is TRBJ1-1; D not certain. The CDR3 bases are TGTGCCAGCACCCTTGGGTGGGGATCGTCTGAAGCTTTCTTT. Amino acid sequence: CASTLGWGSSEAFF.